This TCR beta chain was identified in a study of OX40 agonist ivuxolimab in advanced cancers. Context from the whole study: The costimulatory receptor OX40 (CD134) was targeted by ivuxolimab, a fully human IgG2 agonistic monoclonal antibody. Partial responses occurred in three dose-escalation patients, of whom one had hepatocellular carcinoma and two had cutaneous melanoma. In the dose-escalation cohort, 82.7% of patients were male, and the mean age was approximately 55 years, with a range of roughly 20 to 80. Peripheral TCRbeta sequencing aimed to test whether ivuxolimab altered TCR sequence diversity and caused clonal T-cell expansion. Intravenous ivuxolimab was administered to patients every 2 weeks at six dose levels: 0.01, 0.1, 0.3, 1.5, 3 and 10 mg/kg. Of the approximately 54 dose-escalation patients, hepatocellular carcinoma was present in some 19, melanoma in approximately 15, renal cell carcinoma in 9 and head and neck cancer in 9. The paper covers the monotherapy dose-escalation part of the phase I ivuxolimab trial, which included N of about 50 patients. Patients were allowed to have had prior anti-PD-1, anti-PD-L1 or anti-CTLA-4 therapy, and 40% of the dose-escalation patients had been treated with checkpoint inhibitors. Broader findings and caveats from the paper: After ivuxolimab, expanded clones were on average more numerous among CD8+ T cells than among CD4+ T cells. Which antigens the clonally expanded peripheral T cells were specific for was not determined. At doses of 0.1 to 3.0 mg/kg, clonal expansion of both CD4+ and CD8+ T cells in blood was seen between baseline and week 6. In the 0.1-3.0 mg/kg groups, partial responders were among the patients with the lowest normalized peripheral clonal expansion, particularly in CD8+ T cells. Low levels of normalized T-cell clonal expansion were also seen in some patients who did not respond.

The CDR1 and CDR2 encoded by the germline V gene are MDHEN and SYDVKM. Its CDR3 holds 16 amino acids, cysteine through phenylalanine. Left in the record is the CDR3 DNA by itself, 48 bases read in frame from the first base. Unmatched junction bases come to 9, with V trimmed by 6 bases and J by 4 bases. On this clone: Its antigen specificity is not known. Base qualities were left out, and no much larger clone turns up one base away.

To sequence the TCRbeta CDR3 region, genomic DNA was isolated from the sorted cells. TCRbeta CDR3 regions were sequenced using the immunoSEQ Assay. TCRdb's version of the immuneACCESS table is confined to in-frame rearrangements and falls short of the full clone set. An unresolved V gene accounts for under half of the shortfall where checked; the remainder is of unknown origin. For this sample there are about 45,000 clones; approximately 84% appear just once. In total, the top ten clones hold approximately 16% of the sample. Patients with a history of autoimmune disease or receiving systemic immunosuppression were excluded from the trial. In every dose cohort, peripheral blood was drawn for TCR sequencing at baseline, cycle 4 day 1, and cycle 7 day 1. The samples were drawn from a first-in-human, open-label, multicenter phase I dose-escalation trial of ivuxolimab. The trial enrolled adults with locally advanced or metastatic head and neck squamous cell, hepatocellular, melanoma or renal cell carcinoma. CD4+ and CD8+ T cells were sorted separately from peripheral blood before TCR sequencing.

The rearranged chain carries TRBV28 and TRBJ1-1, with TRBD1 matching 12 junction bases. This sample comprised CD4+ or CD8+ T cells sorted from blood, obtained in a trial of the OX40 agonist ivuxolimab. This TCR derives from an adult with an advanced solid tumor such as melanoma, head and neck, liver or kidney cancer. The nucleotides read TGTGCCAGCAGGACGGGACAGGGGGCTGGGGGCACTGAAGCTTTCTTT. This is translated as CASRTGQGAGGTEAFF.